A single sample is the source of the 20 T cell receptor beta chains below, sequenced in a study of T-cell memory formation after mild COVID-19. TCRdb analysed the 5' RACE reads with MiXCR anew, one entry per CDR3 protein. The sample holds a few hundred thousand distinct CDR3 sequences; about 15% are singletons and the top ten take 20% to 25%. The specimen sequenced was PBMCs or a T cell subset sorted from them (not recorded which). The receptors derive from a man aged 18 to 29 who had mild COVID-19 (a few samples of this study predate the infection). Cell type and time point are not known.

This clonotype was found many times. This chain connects TRBV5-1 to TRBJ2-1; 8 positions agree with TRBD2. V lost 1 base and J lost 9; bases outside the gene matches: 12. The CDR3 sequence is 16 residues long. The germline V gene encodes CDR1 SGHRS and CDR2 YFSETQ. This chain's CDR3 is CASSLRAGARGSEQFF. CDR3 nucleotides: TGCGCCAGCAGCTTGAGAGCGGGGGCCAGAGGGAGTGAGCAGTTCTTC.

The V gene is TRBV7-9, the J gene TRBJ2-7; 12 bases map to TRBD2. Germline CDR1 SEHNR, CDR2 FQNEAQ (reference sequence). This CDR3 has 14 residues. The CDR3 DNA follows: TGTGCCAGCAGCCACGGGACTAGCGGGTTTAAGCGGGACGTC. Amino acids: CASSHGTSGFKRDV.

This chain joins TRBV6-6 and TRBJ1-1, with TRBD1 as a possible D gene (5 bases). V lost 6 bases to trimming and J lost 8 bases, with 13 bases between them. CDR3 size: 12 residues. Germline-derived CDR1 and CDR2 are MNHNY and SVGAGI (reference sequence). This CDR3 is CASSRMGGEAFF. The CDR3 nucleotides read TGTGCCAGCAGCCGGATGGGGGGGGAAGCTTTCTTT.

This clonotype appeared many times. The chain combines TRBV7-2 with TRBJ2-1, with D possibly matching TRBD1 (6 bases). This CDR3 has 15 residues. Germline V CDR1 and CDR2: SGHTA, FQGNSA. Trimming shortened V by 5 bases and J by 0 bases, and 11 bases separated the two germline ends. CDR3 in DNA: TGTGCCAGCAGCGACCCGACAGGCTCCTACAATGAGCAGTTCTTC. This encodes CASSDPTGSYNEQFF.

This clonotype was seen more than once but under ten times. This sequence joins TRBV6-1 and TRBJ2-7; D gene ambiguous. Trimming stripped 1 base from V and 3 bases from J, with 4 bases between. Germline values: CDR1 MNHNS, CDR2 SASEGT. This CDR3 is 12 amino acids long. CDR3 loop: CASSEDRYEQYV. As DNA, the CDR3 is TGTGCCAGCAGTGAAGACCGCTACGAGCAGTACGTC.

There are a few counts of this clonotype. This sequence joins TRBV9 and TRBJ2-3; D is perhaps TRBD1 (6 bases). From germline, CDR1 is SGDLS and CDR2 YYNGEE. This CDR3 comprises 14 residues. Trimming took 4 bases from V and 2 from J, leaving 11 bases between them. The CDR3 bases are TGTGCCAGCAGCCCCTACAGGGCCACAGATACGCAGTATTTT. Protein: CASSPYRATDTQYF.

V and J are TRBV12-3 or TRBV12-4 and TRBJ1-2; D gene unclear. This CDR3 spans 13 amino acids. V was trimmed by 5 bases and J by 4 bases, leaving 11 bases between them. CDR3 loop: CASSSRGPYGYTF. The CDR3 DNA reads as TGTGCCAGCAGTAGTAGAGGGCCCTATGGCTACACCTTC.

The table lists this clonotype with many counts. The chain is built from TRBV6-5 and TRBJ2-7, with a possible D match to TRBD1 (5 bases). Germline V CDR1 and CDR2: MNHEY, SVGAGI. CDR3 length: 15 residues. Trimming took off 2 bases at V and 6 bases at J, with 17 bases between the two ends. The CDR3: CASSYRQTAGVEQYF. The CDR3 DNA follows: TGTGCCAGCAGTTACCGGCAGACAGCCGGTGTCGAGCAGTACTTC.

The chain links TRBV29-1 to TRBJ1-4; D is undetermined. This CDR3 is 10 amino acids long. The germline gives CDR1 SQVTM, CDR2 ANQGSEA. Trimming shortened V by 6 bases and J by 7 bases, and 6 bases separated the two germline ends. As DNA, the CDR3 is TGCAGCGTACATAGTGAAAAACTGTTTTTT. It translates to CSVHSEKLFF.

This chain links TRBV5-6 with TRBJ1-6; D is uncertain. The CDR3 covers 15 residues. V was shortened by 4 bases and J by 3 bases, with 11 bases between the two germline ends. Germline V gene sequence: CDR1 SGHDT, CDR2 YYEEEE. CDR3: CASSPDGGYNSPLHF. The CDR3 nucleotides read TGTGCCAGCAGCCCGGACGGAGGCTATAATTCACCCCTCCACTTT.

This clonotype was counted a few times. The chain carries TRBV3-1 and TRBJ1-5; D ambiguous. CDR1 is LGHDT and CDR2 is YNNKEL in the germline V gene (reference sequence). CDR3 length: 16 amino acids. Trimming removed 1 base at V and 2 bases at J, with 12 bases between. CDR3 loop: CASSQGSMGGNQPQHF. The DNA for the CDR3 is TGTGCCAGCAGCCAAGGTAGTATGGGAGGCAATCAGCCCCAGCATTTT.

This clonotype was detected a few times. V gene TRBV5-1 combines with J gene TRBJ1-1, with D possibly matching TRBD1 (5 bases). CDR1 SGHRS and CDR2 YFSETQ come from the germline V gene. The length of the CDR3 is 15 residues. V dropped 0 bases and J dropped 0 bases, with 9 bases sitting between them. CDR3 DNA sequence: TGCGCCAGCAGCTTGGGGATGGGGCTGAACACTGAAGCTTTCTTT. This gives the protein CASSLGMGLNTEAFF.

This clonotype was detected many times. The chain has TRBV5-6 and TRBJ1-1; a weak D match, TRBD1 (6 bases). Trimming pared 5 bases from V and 9 bases from J, leaving 14 bases between. The germline V gene encodes CDR1 SGHDT and CDR2 YYEEEE. The CDR3 has 12 amino acids. This CDR3 is CASSREQGKAFF. The CDR3 DNA follows: TGTGCCAGCAGTCGCGAACAGGGAAAAGCTTTCTTT.

This clonotype was found a few times. The CDR3 is CASSLVGGRNEQYV. In DNA, the CDR3 is TGTGCCAGCAGCCTCGTGGGGGGAAGAAACGAGCAGTACGTC. The chain has TRBV6-1 and TRBJ2-7, with a possible D match to TRBD2 (6 bases). V shed 6 bases and J shed 5 bases, with 17 bases lying between them. The CDR3 covers 14 residues. Germline assignment: CDR1 MNHNS and CDR2 SASEGT.

This rearrangement joins TRBV10-3 to TRBJ1-6; 7 positions match TRBD1. Germline trimming cut 5 bases from V and 8 bases from J; bases unmatched to any gene: 6. The CDR3 consists of 14 residues. Germline V gives CDR1 ENHRY, CDR2 SYGVKD. The CDR3 region has the DNA TGTGCCATCAGTTTCAGGGGGACGGATTCACCCCTCCACTTT. It codes for CAISFRGTDSPLHF.

The chain joins TRBV13 to TRBJ2-7; D is possibly TRBD1 (5 bases). CDR1 and CDR2 (germline): PRHDT, FYEKMQ (reference sequence). The germline V and J ends were trimmed by 0 bases and 2 bases, with 11 bases remaining between them. This CDR3 region has 15 residues. The CDR3 sequence is CASSLGQGRTYEQYF. The CDR3, as DNA: TGTGCCAGCAGCTTAGGGCAGGGTCGTACCTACGAGCAGTACTTC.

The chain has TRBV6-5 and TRBJ1-3; D is perhaps TRBD1 (5 bases). This CDR3 is built from 15 residues. CDR1 MNHEY and CDR2 SVGAGI come from the germline V gene. The V gene lost 3 bases and the J gene lost 2 bases, with 11 bases spanning the gap. The chain's CDR3 is CASSYRQGTGNTIYF. The CDR3 coding sequence is TGTGCCAGCAGTTATAGGCAGGGCACTGGAAACACCATATATTTT.

The rearrangement uses TRBV5-5 and TRBJ1-1; D is uncertain. There are 13 residues in the CDR3. CDR1 SGHKS and CDR2 YYEKEE come from the germline V gene (reference sequence). Trimming took 0 bases from V and 4 from J, leaving 7 bases between them. The CDR3: CASSLVGITEAFF. In nucleotides, the CDR3 is TGTGCCAGCAGCTTGGTGGGTATCACTGAAGCTTTCTTT.

There are a few counts of this clonotype. V usage is TRBV6-5 and J usage is TRBJ2-3; TRBD2 matches 10 bases. CDR3 length: 17 residues. J gave up 5 bases and V 10 bases, and 18 bases lay outside the gene matches. Looked up from germline, CDR1 is MNHEY and CDR2 is SVGAGI. The CDR3 here is CATQEREKRGGIDTQYF. The CDR3, as DNA: TGTGCCACGCAGGAAAGGGAGAAGCGGGGGGGTATAGATACGCAGTATTTT.

The chain couples TRBV19 to TRBJ2-1; 10 nucleotides align to TRBD1. Germline CDR1 and CDR2: LNHDA and SQIVND (reference sequence). V lost 4 bases, J lost 7 bases, and 4 bases stayed unmatched. The CDR3 is 14 amino acids. CDR3 residues: CASSTRTGGNEQFF. The DNA for the CDR3 is TGTGCCAGTAGTACAAGGACAGGGGGAAATGAGCAGTTCTTC.